Below, 4 T cell receptor beta chains from the same sample are listed, as sequenced in a study of neurological immune-mediated disorders. Via MiXCR, TCRdb re-called the 5' RACE reads, giving one row per CDR3 protein. The table shows about 49,000 distinct CDR3 sequences, with more than 7% occurring only once. Time point in this sample: longitudinal time-point 3. The material sequenced was PBMCs. The receptors were sampled from a woman in her thirties or forties in good health.

The chain combines TRBV7-2 with TRBJ2-1; 8 nucleotides agree with TRBD2. Germline V lookup: CDR1 SGHTA, CDR2 FQGNSA. The CDR3 contains 16 residues. The V segment lost 4 bases and the J segment 5 bases; nucleotides outside the gene matches: 10. The CDR3 reads CASSSPSGRSDNEQFF. Here the CDR3 DNA reads TGTGCCAGCAGCTCGCCGAGCGGGAGAAGTGACAATGAGCAGTTCTTC.

In its sample, this clonotype was seen many times. The chain couples TRBV20-1 to TRBJ2-7; D is unresolved. CDR3 length: 11 residues. Trimming took off 3 bases at V and 7 bases at J, with 10 bases between the two ends. Germline V lookup: CDR1 DFQATT, CDR2 SNEGSKA (reference sequence). The CDR3 DNA is TGCAGTGCTAGGATCGGGTGGGAGCAGTACTTC. Its protein is CSARIGWEQYF.

This clonotype was seen ten or more times. The chain uses TRBV7-9 and TRBJ1-4; D may be TRBD1 (5 bases). The CDR3 is made up of 14 amino acids. Germline CDR1 reads SEHNR; CDR2 reads FQNEAQ (reference sequence). V was clipped by 5 bases and J by 5 bases, with 12 bases between them. The CDR3 loop is CASSVRDGNEKLFF. The CDR3 DNA is TGTGCCAGCAGCGTCCGGGACGGAAATGAAAAACTGTTTTTT.

This clonotype came up many times. The rearrangement uses TRBV29-1 and TRBJ2-2; perhaps TRBD1 as D (6 bases). There are 13 residues in the CDR3. In germline, CDR1 is SQVTM, CDR2 ANQGSEA. Trimming stripped 6 bases from V and 0 bases from J, with 8 bases between. Written as DNA, the CDR3 is TGCAGCGTGGACAGTACGAACACCGGGGAGCTGTTTTTT. It codes for CSVDSTNTGELFF.